Shown below are 31 T cell receptor beta chains from a single sample sequenced in a study of chemoradiotherapy in HPV16-positive cancers. Measured with immunoSEQ multiplex PCR; TCRdb has only the in-frame clones, and not every one. The table shows roughly 10,000 clones, with approximately 69% occurring only once. This specimen was acquired from a patient who underwent chemoradiotherapy. Receptors were obtained from a human donor with HPV-associated anogenital cancer.

The table lists this clone with a few counts. This sequence joins TRBV30 and TRBJ1-1, with D perhaps matching TRBD1 (6 bases). Per the germline V gene, CDR1 is GTSNPN and CDR2 is SVGIG (reference sequence). The CDR3 spans 14 residues. V was cut by 2 bases and J by 6 bases, with 16 bases left in between. CDR3 coding DNA: TGTGCCTGGAGTAGCAGGGGCAGGGTCGCTGAAGCTTTCTTT. Amino acid sequence: CAWSSRGRVAEAFF.

This chain connects TRBV28 to TRBJ1-5; D perhaps matches TRBD1 (5 bases). V lost 5 bases and J lost 8, with 16 bases in between. The CDR3 sequence is 14 residues long. The germline V gene encodes CDR1 MDHEN and CDR2 SYDVKM. Written as DNA, the CDR3 is TGTGCCAGCAGTCTTGGCGGGGGGGGGAAGCCCCAGCATTTT. It codes for CASSLGGGGKPQHF.

This clone was detected once. The chain employs TRBV4-3 and TRBJ1-1, with D perhaps TRBD1 (6 bases). The germline gives CDR1 LGHNA, CDR2 YSLEER. Trimming took 0 bases from V and 11 from J, leaving 22 bases between them. CDR3 size: 16 residues. CDR3 region: CASSQDWRGKFIGAFF. As DNA, the CDR3 is TGCGCCAGCAGCCAAGATTGGAGGGGGAAGTTTATAGGTGCTTTCTTT.

The chain's CDR3 is CASSPTSGRSNEQYF. The CDR3 DNA reads as TGTGCCAGCAGCCCAACTAGCGGGAGGAGTAACGAGCAGTACTTC. This chain uses TRBV13 with TRBJ2-7; 12 positions match TRBD2. Germline V gene data show CDR1 as PRHDT and CDR2 as FYEKMQ (reference sequence). The CDR3 totals 15 residues. The junction had 7 bases not matched to a gene; V was cut back by 5 bases and J by 5 bases.

The chain links TRBV6-5 to TRBJ1-1; 7 nucleotides align to TRBD1. Trimming removed 5 bases from V and 7 bases from J; junction bases left unmatched: 7. Looked up from germline, CDR1 is MNHEY and CDR2 is SVGAGI. The CDR3 loop spans 13 amino acids. The DNA for the CDR3 is TGTGCCAGCAGTGGGGACAGAGTAAATGAAGCTTTCTTT. Translation: CASSGDRVNEAFF.

The chain is built from TRBV20-1 and TRBJ2-1, with TRBD1 as a possible D gene (5 bases). V lost 6 bases, J lost 13 bases, and 16 bases lay in between. CDR3 length: 11 amino acids. Germline V lookup: CDR1 DFQATT, CDR2 SNEGSKA (reference sequence). The CDR3: CSALRGAGQFF. CDR3 DNA: TGCAGTGCCCTACGTGGGGCCGGCCAGTTCTTC.

This rearrangement joins TRBV30 to TRBJ2-3; D is possibly TRBD1 (5 bases). Germline V gene lookup returns CDR1 GTSNPN and CDR2 SVGIG (reference sequence). The CDR3 has 19 amino acids. Trimming removed 2 bases at V and 2 bases at J, with 26 bases between. CDR3 bases: TGTGCCTGGAGTCCCGGACACCTAGAACGCAACATGTTCACAGATACGCAGTATTTT. Encoded protein: CAWSPGHLERNMFTDTQYF.

This clone was found a few times. This chain connects TRBV2 to TRBJ2-4; D gene uncertain. This CDR3 is 11 amino acids long. The V and J ends lost 1 base and 7 bases respectively, with 2 bases between them. CDR1 is SNHLY and CDR2 is FYNNEI in the germline V gene. The CDR3 nucleotides read TGTGCCAGCAGTGAAGTTAACATTCAGTACTTC. This encodes CASSEVNIQYF.

The V and J genes are TRBV6-6 and TRBJ1-6; D perhaps matches TRBD1 (5 bases). Germline V gene lookup returns CDR1 MNHNY and CDR2 SVGAGI (reference sequence). The CDR3 is 14 residues long. Trimming removed 5 bases at V and 9 bases at J, with 14 bases between. CDR3 loop: CASSTWGAGSPLHF. CDR3 sequence (DNA): TGTGCCAGCAGTACGTGGGGCGCGGGTTCACCCCTCCACTTT.

This rearrangement joins TRBV10-1 to TRBJ1-2; possible D gene TRBD1, 5 bases. The CDR3 extends over 16 amino acids. V gave up 3 bases and J gave up 4 bases, with 18 bases separating them. Germline V lookup: CDR1 WNHNN, CDR2 SYGVQD (reference sequence). In nucleotides, the CDR3 is TGCGCCAGCAGTGATCACCGGGACCCCGGAAGCTATGGCTACACCTTC. This sequence encodes CASSDHRDPGSYGYTF.

This chain joins TRBV6-5 and TRBJ2-1; D might be TRBD2 (5 bases). V gave up 10 bases and J gave up 9 bases, with 22 bases separating them. The CDR3 covers 14 residues. In germline, CDR1 is MNHEY, CDR2 SVGAGI. In DNA, the CDR3 is TGTGCCACCCAAAGACCCCGGAGCGGTGGTGAGCAGTTCTTC. It translates to CATQRPRSGGEQFF.

The chain combines TRBV18 with TRBJ1-5, with a possible D match to TRBD1 (5 bases). In germline, CDR1 is KGHSH, CDR2 LQKENI. The germline V and J ends were trimmed by 2 bases and 5 bases, with 13 bases remaining between them. CDR3 length equals 15 residues. CDR3 protein: CASSPGVGTDQPQHF. The CDR3 DNA sequence: TGTGCCAGCTCACCAGGCGTAGGGACGGATCAGCCCCAGCATTTT.

The J gene is TRBJ1-4, the V gene TRBV19; no reliable D call. Looked up from germline, CDR1 is LNHDA and CDR2 is SQIVND (reference sequence). The CDR3 consists of 16 residues. Trimming left V 2 bases short and J 4 bases short, with 14 bases between. DNA for the CDR3: TGTGCCAGTAGTATAAAGTCCAGGTTCTATAATGAAAAACTGTTTTTT. It specifies CASSIKSRFYNEKLFF.

The J gene is TRBJ2-7, the V gene TRBV5-6; TRBD1 agrees at 7 bases. CDR1 SGHDT and CDR2 YYEEEE come from the germline V gene. The CDR3 loop spans 13 amino acids. With V trimmed by 4 bases and J by 4 bases, 5 bases remained unmatched. The chain's CDR3 is CASSRTGVYEQYF. The CDR3 nucleotides read TGTGCCAGCAGCCGTACAGGGGTTTACGAGCAGTACTTC.

This clone has more than one count but fewer than ten. J is TRBJ1-1 and V is TRBV13; D remains ambiguous. The CDR3 sequence is 13 residues long. V lost 1 base, J lost 3 bases, and 6 bases lay in between. Germline lookup yields CDR1 PRHDT and CDR2 FYEKMQ (reference sequence). The CDR3 nucleotides read TGTGCCAGCAGCTTAGTGCGGTACACTGAAGCTTTCTTT. Protein sequence: CASSLVRYTEAFF.

The chain is built from TRBV28 and TRBJ2-1; D possibly corresponds to TRBD1 (6 bases). Trimming took off 5 bases at V and 8 bases at J, with 19 bases between the two ends. The length of the CDR3 is 15 residues. The germline CDR1 and CDR2 sequences are MDHEN and SYDVKM. The CDR3 loop is CASSPDRPRGDEQFF. The CDR3 bases are TGTGCCAGCAGTCCAGACAGGCCTCGTGGAGATGAGCAGTTCTTC.

This clone has only one observation. The rearrangement links TRBV10-1 to TRBJ2-3; D ambiguous. This CDR3 is 14 amino acids long. V dropped 5 bases and J dropped 1 base, with 10 bases sitting between them. CDR1 and CDR2 from the germline V gene are WNHNN and SYGVQD (reference sequence). CDR3 nucleotides: TGCGCCAGCAGTTTGACGTCGGGCACAGATACGCAGTATTTT. Protein product: CASSLTSGTDTQYF.

The chain uses TRBV21-1 and TRBJ2-5; the tabulated D call, TRBD2, remains unverified against the DNA. TRBV21-1 is shown as a pseudogene. The CDR3 has 11 amino acids. The CDR3 loop is CAREAEETQYF. The DNA of the CDR3 is TGTGCCAGAGAGGCGGAAGAGACCCAGTACTTC.

The chain is built from TRBV23-1 and TRBJ1-1, with 7 bases fitting TRBD1. TRBV23-1 is recorded as an ORF, its role being uncertain. V was pared by 10 bases and J by 1 base, with 6 bases of the junction left unmatched. The CDR3 has 13 residues. The DNA of the CDR3 is TGCGCCACCGATACAGGGGCGAACACTGAAGCTTTCTTT. Encoded protein: CATDTGANTEAFF.

The rearrangement links TRBV6-1 to TRBJ1-3; D not resolved. V shed 2 bases and J shed 1 base, with 6 bases lying between them. The CDR3 is 14 amino acids. Germline CDR1 is MNHNS and CDR2 is SASEGT. CDR3 sequence: CASSEQQSGNTIYF. The CDR3 DNA reads TGTGCCAGCAGTGAACAACAGTCTGGAAACACCATATATTTT.

The rearrangement joins TRBV11-3 to TRBJ2-2; TRBD2 aligns across 7 bases. The CDR3 runs 15 residues. Germline lookup yields CDR1 SGHNT and CDR2 YENEEA. J gave up 9 bases and V 3 bases, and 10 bases lay outside the gene matches. The CDR3 loop is CASSFSSGTDRELFF. The CDR3 region has the DNA TGTGCCAGCAGCTTTTCTAGCGGAACTGACCGGGAGCTGTTTTTT.

The CDR3 sequence: CASSRWSDNTIYF. The CDR3 DNA follows: TGTGCCAGCAGCCGCTGGAGCGATAACACCATATATTTT. The V call is TRBV11-2, the J call TRBJ1-3; D gene unclear. Germline loops: CDR1 SGHAT, CDR2 FQNNGV. This CDR3 is built from 13 residues. V was cut by 5 bases and J by 7 bases, with 12 bases left in between.

The V gene is TRBV10-3, the J gene TRBJ2-1; D gene uncertain. Deletions cut 4 bases from V and 3 bases from J, with 7 bases between. The CDR3 loop spans 13 amino acids. CDR1 and CDR2 from the germline V gene are ENHRY and SYGVKD. The CDR3: CAISARNYNEQFF. The DNA for the CDR3 is TGTGCCATCAGTGCAAGGAACTACAATGAGCAGTTCTTC.

V is TRBV10-3 and J is TRBJ2-2, with D perhaps TRBD1 (5 bases). This CDR3 contains 14 residues. Per the germline V gene, CDR1 is ENHRY and CDR2 is SYGVKD. Trimming cost V 6 bases and J 2 bases, with 10 bases left between them. This CDR3 is CAISQQENTGELFF. As DNA, the CDR3 is TGTGCCATCAGCCAACAGGAAAACACCGGGGAGCTGTTTTTT.

The rearrangement uses TRBV29-1 and TRBJ2-5; D assignment may be TRBD1 or TRBD2 (5 bases each). The CDR3 has 13 amino acids. CDR1 and CDR2 from the germline V gene are SQVTM and ANQGSEA. The V end lost 8 bases, the J end lost 4 bases, and 17 bases lay between the germline ends. CDR3 DNA: TGCAGCTCACGGGGCTCCACGGGAGAGACCCAGTACTTC. Translated: CSSRGSTGETQYF.

This chain links TRBV6-5 with TRBJ2-2; D is unclear. The CDR3 covers 12 residues. Germline V gives CDR1 MNHEY, CDR2 SVGAGI. V lost 7 bases and J lost 7, with 10 bases in between. The CDR3 loop is CASTGPVGELFF. CDR3 nucleotide sequence: TGTGCCAGCACCGGACCTGTCGGGGAGCTGTTTTTT.

This sequence joins TRBV12-5 and TRBJ2-5, with a weak D call TRBD2 (7 bases). V dropped 6 bases and J dropped 1 base, with 15 bases sitting between them. The CDR3 runs to 15 residues. CDR1 and CDR2 (germline): LGHNT, FRNRAP. The CDR3 here is CASGPEGGPQETQYF. Here the CDR3 DNA reads TGTGCTAGTGGCCCGGAGGGGGGGCCCCAAGAGACCCAGTACTTC.

Concerning this clone: Relative to the germline gene, one junction end is altered; a read error may explain this. The V and J genes are TRBV28 and TRBJ1-2; TRBD1 might be the D (5 bases). CDR1 and CDR2 (germline): MDHEN, SYDVKM. The CDR3 totals 12 residues. DNA of the CDR3: TGTGCCAGCAGTTACGGGACCCCCGATTGGATCTTC. It specifies CASSYGTPDWIF.

J is TRBJ2-7 and V is TRBV7-9; a possible D gene is TRBD2 (6 bases). Germline loops: CDR1 SEHNR, CDR2 FQNEAQ (reference sequence). This CDR3 spans 13 amino acids. Trimming shortened V by 10 bases and J by 2 bases, and 15 bases separated the two germline ends. As DNA, the CDR3 is TGTGCCACCAAAGTCGGAGGGGCCTACGAGCAGTACTTC. It codes for CATKVGGAYEQYF.

The chain uses TRBV18 and TRBJ1-2, with no clear D. Trimming pared 4 bases from V and 1 base from J, leaving 10 bases between. Germline CDR1 reads KGHSH; CDR2 reads LQKENI. The CDR3 is made up of 14 amino acids. The CDR3 region is CASSQAVINYGYTF. The CDR3 DNA reads as TGTGCCAGCTCACAAGCAGTAATTAACTATGGCTACACCTTC.

The chain employs TRBV19 and TRBJ2-7; TRBD1 matches 9 bases. Trimming removed 3 bases from V and 4 bases from J; junction bases left unmatched: 7. Germline V gene sequence: CDR1 LNHDA, CDR2 SQIVND (reference sequence). The CDR3 has 15 amino acids. The CDR3 loop reads CASSIGTGRGYEQYF. The CDR3 region has the DNA TGTGCCAGTAGTATCGGGACAGGGCGTGGATACGAGCAGTACTTC.